Described below is a single T cell receptor beta chain sequence and its context. This CDR3 spans 12 amino acids. Germline-derived CDR1 and CDR2 are MDHEN and SYDVKM. The V and J ends lost 4 bases and 6 bases respectively, with 4 bases between them. Generated by immunoSEQ multiplex PCR, the TCRdb table keeps only in-frame clones and is missing some. This table has about 84,000 clones, 86% appearing once. This sample was taken from a study of blood T cell repertoires in COVID-19. Across the whole study: The United States, Italy and Spain provided the acute and convalescent COVID-19 samples. T cells, B-cell-depleted T cells, or PBMCs provided the cDNA or gDNA that served as material.

The specimen was peripheral blood. The chain carries TRBV28 and TRBJ1-6; no reliable D call. The receptor was isolated from a man of 80 years or more with active or convalescent COVID-19. The CDR3 here is CASSSGNSPLHF. Written as DNA, the CDR3 is TGTGCCAGCAGTTCGGGTAATTCACCCCTCCACTTT.